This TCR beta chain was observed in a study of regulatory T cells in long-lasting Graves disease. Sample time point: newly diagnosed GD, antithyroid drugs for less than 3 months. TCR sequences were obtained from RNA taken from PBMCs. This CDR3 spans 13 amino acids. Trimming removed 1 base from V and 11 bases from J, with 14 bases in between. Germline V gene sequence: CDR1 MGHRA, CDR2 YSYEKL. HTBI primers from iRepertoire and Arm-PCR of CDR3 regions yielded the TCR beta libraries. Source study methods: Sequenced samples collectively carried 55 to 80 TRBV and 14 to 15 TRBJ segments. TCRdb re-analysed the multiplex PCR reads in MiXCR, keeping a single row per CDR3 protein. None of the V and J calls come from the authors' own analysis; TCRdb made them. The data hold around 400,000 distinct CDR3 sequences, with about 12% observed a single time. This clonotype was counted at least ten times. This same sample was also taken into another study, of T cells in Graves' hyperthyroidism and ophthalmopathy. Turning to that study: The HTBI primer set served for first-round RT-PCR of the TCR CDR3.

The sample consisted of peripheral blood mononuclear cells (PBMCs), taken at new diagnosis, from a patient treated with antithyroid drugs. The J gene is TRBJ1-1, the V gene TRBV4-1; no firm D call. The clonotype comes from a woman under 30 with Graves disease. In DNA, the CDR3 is TGCGCCAGCAGCCAAGTTACGGGTGGATATGCTTTCTTT. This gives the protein CASSQVTGGYAFF.